This T cell receptor (beta chain) is from a study of identical twins. On this clonotype itself: The antigen is undetermined.

General study points: Zero-insertion analyses were open to partial confounding by invariant MAIT and iNKT cells.

TCRdb recomputed calls from the 5' RACE reads with MiXCR, one row per CDR3 protein. The repertoire holds 700,000 to 950,000 distinct CDR3 sequences, with 10% to 15% as singletons. In addition, the sample was reused for a study of yellow fever vaccine responses in identical twins.

The clonotype comes from a young woman in good health. The sample comprised PBMCs.

The CDR3 spells CASSTSGDEKLFF. CDR3 bases: TGTGCCAGCTCCACATCAGGGGATGAAAAACTGTTTTTT. The chain employs TRBV18 and TRBJ1-4; perhaps TRBD1 as D (6 bases). V was cut by 6 bases and J by 6 bases, with 11 bases left in between. This CDR3 has 13 amino acids. CDR1 is KGHSH and CDR2 is LQKENI in the germline V gene.